The 4 T cell receptor beta chains below come from one sample, sequenced in a study of CD8+ T cells in alopecia areata. RNA was extracted and reverse transcribed into cDNA as the sequencing template. TCRdb's table, derived via immunoSEQ multiplex PCR, lists solely in-frame clones and lacks some. The data hold approximately 31,000 clones, with roughly 80% observed a single time. Sequenced sample: NKG2D-low CD8+ T cells sorted from blood. The receptors were gathered from a human donor with alopecia areata.

The chain employs TRBV15 and TRBJ2-7; the D is unclear. The CDR3 has 13 residues. Germline V gene lookup returns CDR1 LNHNV and CDR2 YYDKDF (reference sequence). The V and J ends lost 2 bases and 2 bases respectively, with 7 bases between them. The CDR3 region has the DNA TGTGCCACCAGCAGAAGCAGAACCTACGAGCAGTACTTC. This sequence encodes CATSRSRTYEQYF.

The J gene is TRBJ2-1, the V gene TRBV6-4; 14 nucleotides line up with TRBD2. The germline CDR1 and CDR2 sequences are MRHNA and SNTAGT. CDR3 length: 17 residues. Trimming removed 6 bases from V and 9 bases from J; junction bases left unmatched: 13. CDR3 sequence: CASSTTSGGAGGVEQFF. The CDR3 DNA reads as TGTGCCAGCAGCACGACTAGCGGGGGGGCCGGCGGGGTTGAGCAGTTCTTC.

This chain connects TRBV29-1 to TRBJ2-5; the D gene is possibly TRBD2 (5 bases). This CDR3 is built from 12 residues. V was cut by 7 bases and J by 2 bases, with 11 bases left in between. Germline-derived CDR1 and CDR2 are SQVTM and ANQGSEA. DNA for the CDR3: TGCAGCGACAACGGACTTCAAGAGACCCAGTACTTC. Translating gives CSDNGLQETQYF.

J is TRBJ2-1 and V is TRBV2; D is unresolved. The V end lost 4 bases, the J end lost 4 bases, and 8 bases lay between the germline ends. CDR1 is SNHLY, CDR2 FYNNEI, per germline. CDR3 length equals 13 residues. The CDR3, as DNA: TGTGCCAGCAGTGGCCCTCCATACAATGAGCAGTTCTTC. This translates into CASSGPPYNEQFF.